The 26 T cell receptor beta chains below were found in one sample sequenced in a study of monozygotic twins with inflammatory bowel disease. Each CDR3 protein gets one entry in TCRdb, which reprocessed the 5' RACE reads and gives no DNA. The specimen's table records some 400,000 distinct CDR3 sequences. Sequencing was performed on blood. All receptors derive from a human donor with ulcerative colitis or Crohn's disease, or a healthy co-twin of an affected twin (not recorded which).

This chain links TRBV24-1 with TRBJ2-3. The CDR3 is 12 residues long. Germline loops: CDR1 KGHDR, CDR2 SFDVKD. CDR3 in amino acids: CATSDIWDTQYF.

CDR3: CASRLAVGSYNEQFF. The V call is TRBV6-1, the J call TRBJ2-1. The CDR3 sequence is 15 residues long. Germline-derived CDR1 and CDR2 are MNHNS and SASEGT.

This chain links TRBV5-1 with TRBJ1-1. CDR3 size: 16 residues. Germline CDR1 SGHRS, CDR2 YFSETQ. CDR3 sequence: CASSSGTALMNTEAFF. The whole variable domain, remainder taken from reference TRBV5-1 and TRBJ1-1, is KAGVTQTPRYLIKTRGQQVTLSCSPISGHRSVSWYQQTPGQGLQFLFEYFSETQRNKGNFPGRFSGRQFSNSRSEMNVSTLELGDSALYLCASSSGTALMNTEAFFGQGTRLTVV.

The V gene is TRBV2, the J gene TRBJ2-4; TCRdb gives TRBD1 as the D gene, but with no DNA this cannot be confirmed. Germline V gene lookup returns CDR1 SNHLY and CDR2 FYNNEI. The CDR3 contains 14 residues. CDR3 residues: CASSSDRGLDIQYF.

V gene TRBV2 combines with J gene TRBJ1-5; TCRdb names TRBD1, which stays unverified in the absence of DNA. The CDR3 is 13 residues long. Germline V gene sequence: CDR1 SNHLY, CDR2 FYNNEI. CDR3 amino acids: CASSNRVNQPQHF.

J is TRBJ2-3 and V is TRBV7-8; the TCRdb D gene call, TRBD1, has no DNA to confirm it. Germline CDR1 reads SGHVS; CDR2 reads FQNEAQ. The CDR3 runs 16 residues. The CDR3 sequence is CASSQGVQGEGDTQYF.

The V call is TRBV11-2, the J call TRBJ1-1. This CDR3 spans 17 amino acids. The germline gives CDR1 SGHAT, CDR2 FQNNGV. The CDR3 reads CASSLGYHGRVNTEAFF.

The chain employs TRBV7-6 and TRBJ2-7; TCRdb proposes TRBD1, but this gene call is untestable without DNA. The CDR3 spans 15 residues. Germline loops: CDR1 SGHVS, CDR2 FNYEAQ. CDR3 region: CASSVDTGVTYEQYF.

The rearrangement joins TRBV12-3 or TRBV12-4 to TRBJ1-1; as DNA is missing, the TRBD1 call by TCRdb cannot be tested. This CDR3 region has 19 residues. The CDR3 protein is CASSLALQGQGAGGTEAFF.

The rearrangement joins TRBV15 to TRBJ2-2. Germline-derived CDR1 and CDR2 are LNHNV and YYDKDF (reference sequence). CDR3 length: 12 residues. The CDR3 sequence: CATSTATGELFF.

The V gene is TRBV4-1, the J gene TRBJ2-7. The V gene's germline CDR1 is MGHRA and CDR2 YSYEKL. This CDR3 has 15 residues. The CDR3: CASSQVAASSYEQYF.

This chain uses TRBV11-1 with TRBJ2-1; there is no DNA to check the TCRdb D call of TRBD2. Germline CDR1 is SGHAT and CDR2 is FQDESV (reference sequence). The CDR3 contains 19 residues. CDR3 in amino acids: CASSLYLLAGGSRNNEQFF.

The CDR3 is CSALRDRSYGYTF. The chain recombines TRBV20-1 with TRBJ1-2. Looked up from germline, CDR1 is DFQATT and CDR2 is SNEGSKA (reference sequence). CDR3 size: 13 residues.

V usage is TRBV7-9 and J usage is TRBJ1-6; TCRdb's D gene call, TRBD1, goes unchecked for lack of DNA. The CDR3 is 14 amino acids. From germline, CDR1 is SEHNR and CDR2 FQNEAQ (reference sequence). The CDR3 sequence: CASSPRQGTSPLHF.

The genes are TRBV6-1 and TRBJ1-4; TCRdb picks TRBD1, but there is no DNA to check that call. This CDR3 has 18 residues. Germline V gives CDR1 MNHNS, CDR2 SASEGT. CDR3 amino acids: CASSLGQVIEATNEKLFF.

The chain uses TRBV3-1 and TRBJ2-2; TCRdb's D call, TRBD2, is unchecked because there is no DNA. Germline V lookup: CDR1 LGHDT, CDR2 YNNKEL (reference sequence). This CDR3 spans 14 amino acids. The CDR3 loop reads CASSPGGVTGELFF.

The CDR3: CASSPGTVNEKLFF. The chain recombines TRBV18 with TRBJ1-4; TCRdb's D call, TRBD1, is unchecked because there is no DNA. The CDR3 contains 14 residues. CDR1 is KGHSH, CDR2 LQKENI, per germline.

This sequence joins TRBV12-3 or TRBV12-4 and TRBJ2-1; TCRdb reports TRBD1, a call that lacks DNA to check it against. The CDR3 spans 14 residues. CDR3 loop: CASTIWAGRREQFF.

This chain joins TRBV9 and TRBJ2-3; TCRdb selects TRBD1, and the lack of DNA leaves this call unchecked. From germline, CDR1 is SGDLS and CDR2 YYNGEE. This CDR3 region has 14 residues. This CDR3 is CASSTSGGADTQYF.

This rearrangement joins TRBV28 to TRBJ2-2. The CDR3 spans 15 residues. Per germline, CDR1 MDHEN and CDR2 SYDVKM. The CDR3 region is CASSSYRGGTGELFF.

V usage is TRBV4-2 and J usage is TRBJ2-3; without DNA, the TCRdb call of TRBD2 cannot be checked. Per the germline V gene, CDR1 is LGHNA and CDR2 is YNFKEQ. The CDR3 has 16 residues. The chain's CDR3 is CASSQEGLAGPWAQYF.

This chain joins TRBV25-1 and TRBJ1-6. Germline lookup yields CDR1 MGHDK and CDR2 SYGVNS. The CDR3 sequence is 14 residues long. CDR3 residues: CASSEWTENSPLHF.

This chain joins TRBV18 and TRBJ2-2; the D call of TRBD1 rests on TCRdb alone, since no DNA is present to check it. This CDR3 is built from 16 residues. Germline-derived CDR1 and CDR2 are KGHSH and LQKENI. Here the CDR3 reads CASSPRGQGMTGELFF.

V is TRBV7-2 and J is TRBJ2-7; TCRdb outputs TRBD1, but without DNA this stays unchecked. CDR1 is SGHTA and CDR2 is FQGNSA in the germline V gene. The CDR3 loop spans 15 amino acids. The CDR3 region is CASSAPGQGVHEQYF.

V usage is TRBV20-1 and J usage is TRBJ1-5; the TCRdb call, TRBD1, lacks DNA for checking. The germline V gene has CDR1 DFQATT and CDR2 SNEGSKA (reference sequence). This CDR3 comprises 14 residues. The CDR3 reads CSAWLGTDNQPQHF.

The chain couples TRBV12-3 or TRBV12-4 to TRBJ2-1. The CDR3 contains 12 residues. The CDR3 reads CASTRFYNEQFF.